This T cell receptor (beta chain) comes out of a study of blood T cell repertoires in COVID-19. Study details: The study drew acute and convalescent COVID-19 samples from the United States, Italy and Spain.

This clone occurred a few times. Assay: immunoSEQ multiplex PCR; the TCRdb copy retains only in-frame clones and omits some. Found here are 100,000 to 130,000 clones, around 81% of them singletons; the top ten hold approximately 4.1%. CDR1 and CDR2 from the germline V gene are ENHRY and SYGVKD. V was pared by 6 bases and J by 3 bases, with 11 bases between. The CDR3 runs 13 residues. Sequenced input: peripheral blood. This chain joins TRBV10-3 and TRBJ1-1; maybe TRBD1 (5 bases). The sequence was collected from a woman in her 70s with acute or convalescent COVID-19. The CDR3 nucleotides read TGTGCCATCAGCGTCAGGGATGACACTGAAGCTTTCTTT. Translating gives CAISVRDDTEAFF.